These 23 T cell receptor beta chains came from one sample sequenced in a study of identical twins. From the 5' RACE reads, TCRdb called clonotypes with MiXCR, one entry per CDR3 protein. The sample includes hundreds of thousands of distinct CDR3 sequences, roughly 20% of them seen just once. The data also belong to a second study, concerning T cells expressing NK-cell markers.

Sequencing used PBMCs. Source of these receptors: a woman aged 18-29 years in good health.

There are many counts of this clonotype. This sequence joins TRBV27 and TRBJ2-7; tentatively, D is TRBD1 (6 bases). V dropped 0 bases and J dropped 6 bases, with 21 bases sitting between them. Germline CDR1 is MNHEY and CDR2 is SMNVEV (reference sequence). The length of the CDR3 is 17 residues. The CDR3 region is CASSLSIGGGWDGEQYF. CDR3 bases: TGTGCCAGCAGTTTATCGATTGGGGGCGGCTGGGATGGCGAGCAGTACTTC.

This chain connects TRBV7-2 to TRBJ2-7; TRBD2 agrees at 11 bases. This CDR3 is built from 16 residues. The junction had 10 bases not matched to a gene; V was cut back by 5 bases and J by 4 bases. Germline CDR1 reads SGHTA; CDR2 reads FQGNSA. CDR3 protein: CASSLVTSGKGYEQYF. The CDR3 DNA reads as TGTGCCAGCAGCCTAGTGACTAGCGGGAAAGGATACGAGCAGTACTTC.

This clonotype came up a few times. The CDR3 loop reads CASSASGGDTGELFF. DNA for the CDR3: TGCGCCAGCAGTGCTAGCGGGGGGGACACCGGGGAGCTGTTTTTT. The chain couples TRBV10-2 to TRBJ2-2, with 12 bases identical to TRBD2. V trimming: 4 bases; J trimming: 3 bases; junction bases outside the gene matches: 0. The CDR3 runs 15 residues. Germline CDR1 and CDR2: WSHSY and SAAADI.

The chain combines TRBV4-3 with TRBJ2-3; D perhaps matches TRBD2 (6 bases). Germline CDR1 is LGHNA and CDR2 is YSLEER. The CDR3 covers 15 residues. V lost 3 bases and J lost 3, with 13 bases in between. CDR3 loop: CASSQARRGTDTQYF. DNA for the CDR3: TGCGCCAGCAGCCAGGCCAGGCGGGGTACAGATACGCAGTATTTT.

The V gene is TRBV20-1, the J gene TRBJ1-1; tentative D call: TRBD1 (6 bases). The CDR3 spans 13 residues. With 2 bases removed from V and 0 bases from J, the gap between germline ends came to 7 bases. CDR1 and CDR2 from the germline V gene are DFQATT and SNEGSKA (reference sequence). CDR3 loop: CSARRDMNTEAFF. The CDR3 bases are TGCAGTGCTAGAAGGGACATGAACACTGAAGCTTTCTTT.

In this sample, this clonotype turned up a few times. The chain couples TRBV5-1 to TRBJ2-6, with unresolved D. CDR3 length: 17 amino acids. V shed 3 bases and J shed 0 bases, with 13 bases lying between them. CDR1 is SGHRS and CDR2 is YFSETQ in the germline V gene. CDR3 sequence (DNA): TGCGCCAGCAGCTCCCTTAAAGGCGACTCTGGGGCCAACGTCCTGACTTTC. Translated, it gives CASSSLKGDSGANVLTF.

This clonotype has a count of ten or more. CDR3 nucleotides: TGTGCCAGCAGTTCGAGCCCCCATTTCGGAAACATTCAGTACTTC. It encodes CASSSSPHFGNIQYF. The rearrangement links TRBV12-3 or TRBV12-4 to TRBJ2-4; D gene ambiguous. The V and J ends lost 4 bases and 6 bases respectively, with 16 bases between them. The CDR3 sequence is 15 residues long.

The rearrangement joins TRBV12-3 or TRBV12-4 to TRBJ1-2; 7 positions match TRBD1. There are 15 residues in the CDR3. V was pared by 2 bases and J by 4 bases, with 7 bases of the junction left unmatched. The CDR3 sequence: CASSLRAGGSYGYTF. In DNA form, the CDR3 reads TGTGCCAGCAGTTTAAGGGCAGGGGGAAGCTATGGCTACACCTTC.

The CDR3 protein is CASRLNRDYGYTF. CDR3 sequence (DNA): TGTGCCAGCAGACTAAACAGGGACTATGGCTACACCTTC. The chain recombines TRBV12-3 or TRBV12-4 with TRBJ1-2, with a possible D match to TRBD1 (6 bases). The CDR3 loop spans 13 amino acids. V lost 6 bases to trimming and J lost 3 bases, with 11 bases between them.

This chain uses TRBV18 with TRBJ2-7, with D possibly matching TRBD2 (5 bases). Germline CDR1 KGHSH, CDR2 LQKENI. The V end was cut by 6 bases, the J end by 2 bases, with 11 bases between. This CDR3 contains 13 residues. CDR3 in amino acids: CASSWTGTYEQYF. The CDR3 DNA reads as TGTGCCAGCTCCTGGACGGGGACCTACGAGCAGTACTTC.

The rearrangement links TRBV7-9 to TRBJ2-7; possibly TRBD1 for D (5 bases). CDR1 SEHNR and CDR2 FQNEAQ come from the germline V gene (reference sequence). V was shortened by 5 bases and J by 2 bases, with 10 bases between the two germline ends. The CDR3 length is 13 residues. The DNA for the CDR3 is TGTGCCAGCAGCCCGACAGTCCCCTACGAGCAGTACTTC. Its translation: CASSPTVPYEQYF.

In this sample, this clonotype turned up many times. V gene TRBV4-3 combines with J gene TRBJ2-5; the D is unclear. Germline CDR1 LGHNA, CDR2 YSLEER. Trimming took off 0 bases at V and 2 bases at J, with 7 bases between the two ends. CDR3 size: 14 residues. CDR3 bases: TGCGCCAGCAGCCAAGACGTCGGTCAAGAGACCCAGTACTTC. Its translation: CASSQDVGQETQYF.

This clonotype has just a few counts. The chain employs TRBV6-6 and TRBJ2-1, with TRBD1 matching over 8 bases. The trim removed 5 bases at V and 7 bases at J, leaving 1 base unmatched. The CDR3 sequence is 12 residues long. In germline, CDR1 is MNHNY, CDR2 SVGAGI (reference sequence). Here the CDR3 DNA reads TGTGCCAGCAGTGGACAGGGAAATGAGCAGTTCTTC. Its translation is CASSGQGNEQFF.

The genes are TRBV10-3 and TRBJ1-6, with D maybe TRBD1 (5 bases). Germline-derived CDR1 and CDR2 are ENHRY and SYGVKD. The CDR3 is made up of 13 amino acids. V was shortened by 8 bases and J by 6 bases, with 11 bases between the two germline ends. Here the CDR3 DNA reads TGTGCCATCGGGGAGGGGATTAATTCACCCCTCCACTTT. This encodes CAIGEGINSPLHF.

The chain has TRBV2 and TRBJ2-3, with TRBD1 matching 8 bases. V lost 4 bases, J lost 1 base, and 4 bases stayed unmatched. CDR1 SNHLY and CDR2 FYNNEI come from the germline V gene. This CDR3 is built from 15 residues. CDR3 protein: CASSGQGSGTDTQYF. The CDR3 DNA follows: TGTGCCAGCAGTGGACAGGGGTCCGGCACAGATACGCAGTATTTT. The full variable domain, rest sourced from reference TRBV2 and TRBJ2-3, is EPEVTQTPSHQVTQMGQEVILRCVPISNHLYFYWYRQILGQKVEFLVSFYNNEISEKSEIFDDQFSVERPDGSNFTLKIRSTKLEDSAMYFCASSGQGSGTDTQYFGPGTRLTVL.

The chain combines TRBV7-8 with TRBJ1-1; TRBD1 matches 8 bases. This CDR3 is built from 14 residues. Germline CDR1 and CDR2: SGHVS and FQNEAQ. V was pared by 5 bases and J by 4 bases, with 6 bases of the junction left unmatched. The CDR3 region is CASSPSGGLTEAFF. DNA for the CDR3: TGTGCCAGCAGCCCATCAGGGGGCCTCACTGAAGCTTTCTTT.

This chain links TRBV19 with TRBJ2-7, with unresolved D. V lost 4 bases, J lost 2 bases, and 12 bases lay in between. This CDR3 has 14 amino acids. The V gene's germline CDR1 is LNHDA and CDR2 SQIVND (reference sequence). CDR3 coding DNA: TGTGCCAGTAGTACCCTCGGACGGCCCTACGAGCAGTACTTC. Amino acids: CASSTLGRPYEQYF.

The V call is TRBV6-5, the J call TRBJ2-7; 7 positions match TRBD1. This CDR3 is 15 amino acids long. Unmatched junction bases numbered 6, after V lost 4 bases and J lost 0 bases. From germline, CDR1 is MNHEY and CDR2 SVGAGI. Here the CDR3 DNA reads TGTGCCAGCAGTTCCGCGGACAGGAACTCCTACGAGCAGTACTTC. It yields the protein CASSSADRNSYEQYF.

In this sample, this clonotype turned up a few times. The chain recombines TRBV6-2 or TRBV6-3 with TRBJ2-2, with a weak D call TRBD2 (6 bases). V lost 1 base, J lost 2 bases, and 11 bases lay in between. The CDR3 contains 16 residues. CDR1 and CDR2 from the germline V gene are MNHEY and SVGEGT. The DNA of the CDR3 is TGTGCCAGCAGTTACTTTCCTAGCGCCAACACCGGGGAGCTGTTTTTT. Translated: CASSYFPSANTGELFF.

This clonotype was observed a handful of times. The V and J genes are TRBV6-2 or TRBV6-3 and TRBJ2-4, with D possibly matching TRBD2 (6 bases). Germline CDR1 and CDR2: MNHEY and SVGEGT. CDR3 size: 13 residues. V was clipped by 10 bases and J by 1 base, with 11 bases between them. The CDR3 region is CATRSGAKNIQYF. In DNA, the CDR3 is TGTGCCACCAGAAGCGGGGCCAAAAACATTCAGTACTTC.

The chain uses TRBV20-1 and TRBJ2-1; 11 bases match TRBD2. Looked up from germline, CDR1 is DFQATT and CDR2 is SNEGSKA (reference sequence). V was clipped by 7 bases and J by 5 bases; unmatched bases: 7. This CDR3 contains 14 residues. CDR3 in DNA: TGCAGTGTCCCTAGCGGGAGGCGACACAATGAGCAGTTCTTC. Translating it yields CSVPSGRRHNEQFF.

The chain joins TRBV4-3 to TRBJ2-1; unclear D gene. The CDR3 totals 14 residues. V lost 8 bases to trimming and J lost 4 bases, with 15 bases between them. Germline V CDR1 and CDR2: LGHNA, YSLEER. DNA of the CDR3: TGCGCCAGCTCCCGAACGGTTCGATACAATGAGCAGTTCTTC. Protein product: CASSRTVRYNEQFF.

This clonotype was seen a handful of times. The rearrangement uses TRBV11-2 and TRBJ2-1, with TRBD1 matching 7 bases. From germline, CDR1 is SGHAT and CDR2 FQNNGV. The CDR3 extends over 16 amino acids. Trimming cost V 5 bases and J 3 bases; bases outside gene matches: 10. The CDR3 sequence is CASSPYQGDLYNEQFF. The CDR3 DNA reads as TGTGCCAGCAGCCCTTATCAGGGGGACCTCTACAATGAGCAGTTCTTC.